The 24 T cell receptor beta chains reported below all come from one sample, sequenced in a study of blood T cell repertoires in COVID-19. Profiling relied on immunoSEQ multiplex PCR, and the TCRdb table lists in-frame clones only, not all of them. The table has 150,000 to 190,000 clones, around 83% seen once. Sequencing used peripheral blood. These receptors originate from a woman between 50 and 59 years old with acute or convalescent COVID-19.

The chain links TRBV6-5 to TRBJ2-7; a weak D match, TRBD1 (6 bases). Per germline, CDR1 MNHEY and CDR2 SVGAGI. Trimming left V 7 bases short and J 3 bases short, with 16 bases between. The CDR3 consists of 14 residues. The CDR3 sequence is CASNLDSMRYEQYF. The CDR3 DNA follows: TGTGCCAGCAACCTGGACAGTATGCGCTACGAGCAGTACTTC.

The CDR3 sequence: CASSPNSGGYTF. The CDR3 DNA reads as TGCGCCAGCAGCCCCAATTCGGGGGGCTACACCTTC. The chain employs TRBV5-1 and TRBJ1-2; D is ambiguous. Trimming pared 4 bases from V and 8 bases from J, leaving 12 bases between. CDR3 length equals 12 residues. Germline V gene lookup returns CDR1 SGHRS and CDR2 YFSETQ.

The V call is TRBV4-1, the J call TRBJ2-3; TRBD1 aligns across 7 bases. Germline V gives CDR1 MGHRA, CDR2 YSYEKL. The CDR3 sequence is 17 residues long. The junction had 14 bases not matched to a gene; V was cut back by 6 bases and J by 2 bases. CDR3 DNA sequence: TGCGCCAGCAGAAAAGAGGCAGGGGGTAAGAACACAGATACGCAGTATTTT. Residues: CASRKEAGGKNTDTQYF.

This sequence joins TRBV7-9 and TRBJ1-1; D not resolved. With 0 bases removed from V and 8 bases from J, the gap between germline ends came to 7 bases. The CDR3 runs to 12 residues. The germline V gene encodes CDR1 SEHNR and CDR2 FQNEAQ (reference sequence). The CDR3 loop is CASSLANGEAFF. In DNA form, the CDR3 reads TGTGCCAGCAGCTTAGCGAACGGGGAAGCTTTCTTT.

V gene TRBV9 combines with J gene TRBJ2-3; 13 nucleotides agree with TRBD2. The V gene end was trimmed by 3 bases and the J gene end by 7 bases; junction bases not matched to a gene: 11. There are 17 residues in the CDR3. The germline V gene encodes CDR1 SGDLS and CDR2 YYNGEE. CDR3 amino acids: CASSGPTSGGISNTQYF. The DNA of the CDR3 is TGTGCCAGCAGCGGGCCGACTAGCGGGGGGATCTCGAATACGCAGTATTTT.

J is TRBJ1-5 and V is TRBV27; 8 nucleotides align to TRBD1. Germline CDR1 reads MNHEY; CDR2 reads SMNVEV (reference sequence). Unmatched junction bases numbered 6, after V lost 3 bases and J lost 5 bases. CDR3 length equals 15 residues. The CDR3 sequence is CASSLGTGLYQPQHF. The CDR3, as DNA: TGTGCCAGCAGTTTGGGGACAGGACTGTATCAGCCCCAGCATTTT.

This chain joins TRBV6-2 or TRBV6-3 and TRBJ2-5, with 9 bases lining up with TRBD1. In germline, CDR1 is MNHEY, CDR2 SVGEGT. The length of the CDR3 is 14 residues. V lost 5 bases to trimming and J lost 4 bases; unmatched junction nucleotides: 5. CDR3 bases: TGTGCCAGCAGTCAGACAGGGGGAGGAGAGACCCAGTACTTC. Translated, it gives CASSQTGGGETQYF.

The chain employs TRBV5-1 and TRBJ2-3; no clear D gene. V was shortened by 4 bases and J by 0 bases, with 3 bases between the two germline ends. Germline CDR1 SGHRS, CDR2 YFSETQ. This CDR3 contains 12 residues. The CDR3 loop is CASSQSTDTQYF. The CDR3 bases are TGCGCCAGCAGCCAGAGCACAGATACGCAGTATTTT.

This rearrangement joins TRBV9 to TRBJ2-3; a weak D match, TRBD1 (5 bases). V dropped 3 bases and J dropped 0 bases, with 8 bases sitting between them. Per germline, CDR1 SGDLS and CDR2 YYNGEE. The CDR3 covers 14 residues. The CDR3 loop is CASSGRGSTDTQYF. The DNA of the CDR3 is TGTGCCAGCAGCGGTAGGGGTAGCACAGATACGCAGTATTTT. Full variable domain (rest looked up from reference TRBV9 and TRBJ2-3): DSGVTQTPKHLITATGQRVTLRCSPRSGDLSVYWYQQSLDQGLQFLIQYYNGEERAKGNILERFSAQQFPDLHSELNLSSLELGDSALYFCASSGRGSTDTQYFGPGTRLTVL.

The CDR3 spells CASSLKASGGLTYNEQFF. CDR3 DNA sequence: TGTGCCAGCAGCTTAAAGGCTAGCGGGGGTCTCACCTACAATGAGCAGTTCTTC. The V and J genes are TRBV7-3 and TRBJ2-1, with 10 positions matching TRBD2. V gave up 1 base and J gave up 2 bases; unmatched junction bases: 8. The CDR3 is 18 amino acids. The germline gives CDR1 SGHTA, CDR2 FQGTGA.

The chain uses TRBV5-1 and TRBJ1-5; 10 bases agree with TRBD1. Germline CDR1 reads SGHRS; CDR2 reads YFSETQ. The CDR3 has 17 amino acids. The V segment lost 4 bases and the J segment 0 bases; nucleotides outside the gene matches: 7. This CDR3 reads CASSPGDRGYSNQPQHF. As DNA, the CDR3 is TGCGCCAGCAGCCCGGGGGACAGGGGATATAGCAATCAGCCCCAGCATTTT.

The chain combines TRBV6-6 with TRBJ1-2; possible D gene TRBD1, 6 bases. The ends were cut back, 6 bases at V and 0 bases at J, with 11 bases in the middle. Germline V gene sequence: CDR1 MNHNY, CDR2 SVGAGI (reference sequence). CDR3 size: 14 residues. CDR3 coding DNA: TGTGCCAGCAGCTATGGACAGCCTAACTATGGCTACACCTTC. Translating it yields CASSYGQPNYGYTF.

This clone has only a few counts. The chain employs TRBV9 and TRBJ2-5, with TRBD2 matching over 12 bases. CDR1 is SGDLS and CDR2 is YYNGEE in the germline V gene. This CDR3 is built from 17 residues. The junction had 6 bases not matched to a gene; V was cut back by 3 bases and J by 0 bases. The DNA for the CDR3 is TGTGCCAGCAGCGCGACTAGCGGGGGAACGTACCAAGAGACCCAGTACTTC. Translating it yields CASSATSGGTYQETQYF.

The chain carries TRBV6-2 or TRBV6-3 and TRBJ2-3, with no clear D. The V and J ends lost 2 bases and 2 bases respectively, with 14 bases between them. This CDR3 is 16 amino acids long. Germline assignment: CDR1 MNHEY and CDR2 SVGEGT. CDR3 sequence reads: CASSYALTLNTDTQYF. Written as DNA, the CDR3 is TGTGCCAGCAGTTACGCTCTCACTCTGAACACAGATACGCAGTATTTT.

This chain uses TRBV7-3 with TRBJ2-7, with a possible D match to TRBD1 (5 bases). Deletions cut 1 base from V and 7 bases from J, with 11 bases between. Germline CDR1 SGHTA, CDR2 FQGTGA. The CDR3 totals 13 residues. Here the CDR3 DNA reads TGTGCCAGCAGCTTAAGAGAAAGGGGAGAGCAGTACTTC. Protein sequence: CASSLRERGEQYF.

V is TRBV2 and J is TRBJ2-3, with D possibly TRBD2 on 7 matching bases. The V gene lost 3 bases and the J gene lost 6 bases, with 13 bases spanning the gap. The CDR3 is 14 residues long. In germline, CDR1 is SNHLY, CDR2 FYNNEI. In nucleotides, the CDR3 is TGTGCCAGCAGTGAGGGGGCGGGAGCGGATACGCAGTATTTT. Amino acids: CASSEGAGADTQYF.

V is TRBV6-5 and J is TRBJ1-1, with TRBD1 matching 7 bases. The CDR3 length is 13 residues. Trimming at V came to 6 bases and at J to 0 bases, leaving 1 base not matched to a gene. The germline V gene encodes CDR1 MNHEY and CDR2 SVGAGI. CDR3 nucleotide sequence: TGTGCCAGCAGGGACAGGCTGAACACTGAAGCTTTCTTT. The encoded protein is CASRDRLNTEAFF.

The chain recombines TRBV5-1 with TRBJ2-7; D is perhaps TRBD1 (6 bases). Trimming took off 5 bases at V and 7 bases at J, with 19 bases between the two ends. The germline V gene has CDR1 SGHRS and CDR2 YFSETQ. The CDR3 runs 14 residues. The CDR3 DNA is TGCGCCAGCAGACCTGGACAGTACCCAGGGGAGCAGTACTTC. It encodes CASRPGQYPGEQYF.

In DNA, the CDR3 is TGCGCCAGCAGCTCCGGACTAGCGGGGGCCAACACAGATACGCAGTATTTT. As protein: CASSSGLAGANTDTQYF. The chain recombines TRBV5-1 with TRBJ2-3, with 13 positions matching TRBD2. The CDR3 is 17 amino acids. Germline V gene lookup returns CDR1 SGHRS and CDR2 YFSETQ. J was trimmed by 2 bases and V by 3 bases; bases with no gene match: 6.

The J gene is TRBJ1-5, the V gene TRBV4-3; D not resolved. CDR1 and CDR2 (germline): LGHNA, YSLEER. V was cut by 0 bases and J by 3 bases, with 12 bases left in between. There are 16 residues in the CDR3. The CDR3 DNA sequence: TGCGCCAGCAGCCAAGACCGAGGGCGATCCAATCAGCCCCAGCATTTT. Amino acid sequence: CASSQDRGRSNQPQHF.

CDR3 residues: CASSSPRGGTYEQYF. CDR3 DNA: TGTGCCAGCAGTTCCCCAAGGGGGGGGACATACGAGCAGTACTTC. The rearrangement uses TRBV27 and TRBJ2-7; tentatively, D is TRBD2 (7 bases). V lost 4 bases and J 4 bases, leaving 17 bases between the germline ends. Germline CDR1 is MNHEY and CDR2 is SMNVEV (reference sequence). There are 15 residues in the CDR3.

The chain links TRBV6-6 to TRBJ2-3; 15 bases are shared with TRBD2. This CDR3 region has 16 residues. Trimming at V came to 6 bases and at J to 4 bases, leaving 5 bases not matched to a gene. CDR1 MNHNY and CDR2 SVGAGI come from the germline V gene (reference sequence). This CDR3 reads CASSRTSGGAPDTQYF. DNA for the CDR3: TGTGCCAGCAGCCGGACTAGCGGGGGGGCCCCAGATACGCAGTATTTT.

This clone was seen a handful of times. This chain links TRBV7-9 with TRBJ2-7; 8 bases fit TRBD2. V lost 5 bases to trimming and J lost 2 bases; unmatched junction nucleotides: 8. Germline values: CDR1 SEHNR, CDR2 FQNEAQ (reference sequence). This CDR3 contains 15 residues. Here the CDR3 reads CASSPTGTRAYEQYF. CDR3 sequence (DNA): TGTGCCAGCAGCCCTACCGGGACTAGGGCCTACGAGCAGTACTTC.

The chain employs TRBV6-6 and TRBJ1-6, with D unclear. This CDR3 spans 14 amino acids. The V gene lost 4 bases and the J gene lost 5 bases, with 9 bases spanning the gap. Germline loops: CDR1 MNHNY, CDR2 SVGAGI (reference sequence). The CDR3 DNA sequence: TGTGCCAGCAGTTCACCGGGGAATAATTCACCCCTCCACTTT. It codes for CASSSPGNNSPLHF.